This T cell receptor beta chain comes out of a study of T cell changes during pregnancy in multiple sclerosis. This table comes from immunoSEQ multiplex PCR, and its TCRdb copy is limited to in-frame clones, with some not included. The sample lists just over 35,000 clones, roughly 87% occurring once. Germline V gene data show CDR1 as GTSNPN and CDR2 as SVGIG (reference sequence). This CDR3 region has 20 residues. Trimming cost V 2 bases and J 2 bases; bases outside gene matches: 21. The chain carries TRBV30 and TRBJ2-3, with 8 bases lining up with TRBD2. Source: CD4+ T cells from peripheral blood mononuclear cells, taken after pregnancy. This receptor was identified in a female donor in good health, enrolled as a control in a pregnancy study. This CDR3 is CAWSLILPLAGYGTTDTQYF. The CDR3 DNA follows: TGTGCCTGGAGTCTTATTCTCCCTCTAGCGGGTTACGGGACCACAGATACGCAGTATTTT.